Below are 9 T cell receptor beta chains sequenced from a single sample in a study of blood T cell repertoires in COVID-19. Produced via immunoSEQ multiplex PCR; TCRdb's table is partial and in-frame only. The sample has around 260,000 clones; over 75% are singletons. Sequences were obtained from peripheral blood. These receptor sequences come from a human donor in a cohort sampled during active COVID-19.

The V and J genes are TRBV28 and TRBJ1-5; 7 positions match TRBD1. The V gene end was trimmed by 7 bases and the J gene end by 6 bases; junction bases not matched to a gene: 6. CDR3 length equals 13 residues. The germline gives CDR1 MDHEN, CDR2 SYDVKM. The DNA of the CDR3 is TGTGCCAGCATTGGGACAGTAGGTCAGCCCCAGCATTTT. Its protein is CASIGTVGQPQHF.

In DNA, the CDR3 is TGTGCCAGCAGTTACATAGGTGGGAGCTCCTACGAGCAGTACTTC. Protein sequence: CASSYIGGSSYEQYF. The chain employs TRBV6-6 and TRBJ2-7, with a possible D match to TRBD2 (5 bases). The CDR3 spans 15 residues. V was pared by 2 bases and J by 0 bases, with 11 bases between. CDR1 is MNHNY and CDR2 is SVGAGI in the germline V gene (reference sequence).

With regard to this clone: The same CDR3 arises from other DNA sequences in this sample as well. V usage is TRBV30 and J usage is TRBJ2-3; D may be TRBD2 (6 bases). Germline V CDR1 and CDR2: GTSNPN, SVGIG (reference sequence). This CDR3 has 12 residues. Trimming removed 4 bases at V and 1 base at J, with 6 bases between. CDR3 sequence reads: CAWTSGTDTQYF. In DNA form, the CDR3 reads TGTGCCTGGACTAGCGGCACAGATACGCAGTATTTT. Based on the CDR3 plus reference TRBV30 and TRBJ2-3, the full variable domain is SQTIHQWPATLVQPVGSPLSLECTVEGTSNPNLYWYRQAAGRGLQLLFYSVGIGQISSEVPQNLSASRPQDRQFILSSKKLLLSDSGFYLCAWTSGTDTQYFGPGTRLTVL.

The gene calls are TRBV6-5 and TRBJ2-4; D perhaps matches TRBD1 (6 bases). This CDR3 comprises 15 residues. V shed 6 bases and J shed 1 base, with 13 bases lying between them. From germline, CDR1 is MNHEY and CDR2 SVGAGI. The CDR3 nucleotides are TGTGCCAGCAGAGGGGGTAAGAAGGCCAAAAACATTCAGTACTTC. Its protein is CASRGGKKAKNIQYF.

The CDR3 DNA reads as TGTGCCAGCAGCTCACTGGACAGAAACGAGCAGTACTTC. This sequence encodes CASSSLDRNEQYF. The genes are TRBV7-9 and TRBJ2-7; D perhaps matches TRBD1 (6 bases). This CDR3 contains 13 residues. The V end was cut by 4 bases, the J end by 5 bases, with 12 bases between. Per germline, CDR1 SEHNR and CDR2 FQNEAQ (reference sequence).

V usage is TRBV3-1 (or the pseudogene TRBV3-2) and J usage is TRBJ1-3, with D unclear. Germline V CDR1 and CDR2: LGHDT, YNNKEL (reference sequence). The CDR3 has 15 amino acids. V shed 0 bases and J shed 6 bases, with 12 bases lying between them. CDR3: CASSQDFGDPNTIYF. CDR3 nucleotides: TGTGCCAGCAGCCAAGATTTTGGAGATCCAAACACCATATATTTT.

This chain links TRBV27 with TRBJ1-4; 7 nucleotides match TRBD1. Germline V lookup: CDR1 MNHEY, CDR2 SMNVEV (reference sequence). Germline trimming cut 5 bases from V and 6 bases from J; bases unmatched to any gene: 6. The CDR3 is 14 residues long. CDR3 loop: CASSPYRGHEKLFF. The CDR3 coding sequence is TGTGCCAGCAGTCCTTACAGGGGTCATGAAAAACTGTTTTTT.

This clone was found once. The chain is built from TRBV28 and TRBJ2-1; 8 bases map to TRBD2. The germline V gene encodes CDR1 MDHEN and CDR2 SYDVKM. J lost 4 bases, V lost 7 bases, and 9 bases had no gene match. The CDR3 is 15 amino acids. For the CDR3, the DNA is TGTGCCAGCATCTCAGGACCGGGAGGGTACAATGAGCAGTTCTTC. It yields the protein CASISGPGGYNEQFF.

The CDR3 region is CASSFREQNTEAFF. As DNA, the CDR3 is TGTGCCAGTAGTTTTCGGGAGCAGAACACTGAAGCTTTCTTT. The chain joins TRBV19 to TRBJ1-1, with D unclear. This CDR3 is built from 14 residues. The germline V gene has CDR1 LNHDA and CDR2 SQIVND (reference sequence). V was clipped by 5 bases and J by 1 base, with 11 bases between them.